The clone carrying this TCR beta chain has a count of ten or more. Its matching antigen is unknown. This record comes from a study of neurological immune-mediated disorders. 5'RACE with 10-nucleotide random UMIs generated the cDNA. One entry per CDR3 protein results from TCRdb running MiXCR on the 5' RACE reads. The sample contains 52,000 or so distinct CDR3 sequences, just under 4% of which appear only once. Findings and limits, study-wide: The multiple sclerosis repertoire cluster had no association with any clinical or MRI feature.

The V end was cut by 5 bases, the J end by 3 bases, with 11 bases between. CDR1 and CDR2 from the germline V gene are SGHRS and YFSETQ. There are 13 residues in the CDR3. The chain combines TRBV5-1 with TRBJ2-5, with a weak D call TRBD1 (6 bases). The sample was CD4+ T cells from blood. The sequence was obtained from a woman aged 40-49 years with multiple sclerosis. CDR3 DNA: TGCGCCAGCAGGCTGACAGGAAAAGAGACCCAGTACTTC. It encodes CASRLTGKETQYF.